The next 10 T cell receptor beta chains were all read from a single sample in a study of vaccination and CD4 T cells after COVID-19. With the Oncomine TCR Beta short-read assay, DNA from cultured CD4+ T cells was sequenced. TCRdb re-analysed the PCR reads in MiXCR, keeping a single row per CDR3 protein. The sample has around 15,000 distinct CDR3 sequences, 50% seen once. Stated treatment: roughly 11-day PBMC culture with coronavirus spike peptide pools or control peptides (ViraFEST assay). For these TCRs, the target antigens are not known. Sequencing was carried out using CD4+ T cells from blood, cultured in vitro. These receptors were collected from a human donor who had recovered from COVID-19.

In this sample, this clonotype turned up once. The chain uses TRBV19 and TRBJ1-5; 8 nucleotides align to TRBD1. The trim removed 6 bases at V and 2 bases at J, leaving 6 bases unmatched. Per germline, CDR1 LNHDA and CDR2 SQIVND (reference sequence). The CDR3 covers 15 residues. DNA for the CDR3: TGTGCCAGTAGCCAGGGGGCTTGGGGCAATCAGCCCCAGCATTTT. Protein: CASSQGAWGNQPQHF.

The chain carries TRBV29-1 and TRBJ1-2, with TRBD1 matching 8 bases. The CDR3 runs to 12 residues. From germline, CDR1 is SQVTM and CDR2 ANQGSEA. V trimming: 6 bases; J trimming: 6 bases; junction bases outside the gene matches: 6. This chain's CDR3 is CSVTGVKNGYTF. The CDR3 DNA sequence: TGCAGCGTGACAGGGGTAAAGAATGGCTACACCTTC.

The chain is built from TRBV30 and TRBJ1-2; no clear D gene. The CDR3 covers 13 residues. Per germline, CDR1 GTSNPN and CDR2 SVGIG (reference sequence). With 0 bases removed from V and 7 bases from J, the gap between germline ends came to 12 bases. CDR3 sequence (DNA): TGTGCCTGGAGTGTACGCAGGTTCGTTGGCTACACCTTC. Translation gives CAWSVRRFVGYTF.

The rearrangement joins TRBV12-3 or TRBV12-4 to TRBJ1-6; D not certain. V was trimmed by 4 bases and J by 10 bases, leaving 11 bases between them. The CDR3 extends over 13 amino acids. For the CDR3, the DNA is TGTGCCAGCAGTTCCAGTGGCGGATCACCCCTCCACTTT. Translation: CASSSSGGSPLHF.

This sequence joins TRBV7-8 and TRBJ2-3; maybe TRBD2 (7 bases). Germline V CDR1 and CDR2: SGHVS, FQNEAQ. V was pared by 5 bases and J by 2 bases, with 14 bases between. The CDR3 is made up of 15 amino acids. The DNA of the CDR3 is TGTGCCAGCAGCCCTCGGGGGGCCCTCACAGATACGCAGTATTTT. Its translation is CASSPRGALTDTQYF.

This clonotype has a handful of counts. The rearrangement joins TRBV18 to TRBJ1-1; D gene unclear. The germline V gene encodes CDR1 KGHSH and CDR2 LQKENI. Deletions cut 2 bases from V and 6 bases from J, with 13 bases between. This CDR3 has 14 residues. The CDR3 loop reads CASSPAARIAEAFF. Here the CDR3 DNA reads TGTGCCAGCTCACCAGCCGCTCGAATCGCTGAAGCTTTCTTT.

CDR3 amino acids: CSAVLSAGQGHEQYF. CDR3 coding DNA: TGCAGTGCTGTCCTTTCTGCGGGACAGGGCCACGAGCAGTACTTC. The V gene is TRBV20-1, the J gene TRBJ2-7; 9 nucleotides match TRBD1. After removal of 5 bases from V and 5 bases from J, the junction contained 13 bases not matched to a gene. CDR1 is DFQATT, CDR2 SNEGSKA, per germline (reference sequence). The CDR3 is 15 amino acids.

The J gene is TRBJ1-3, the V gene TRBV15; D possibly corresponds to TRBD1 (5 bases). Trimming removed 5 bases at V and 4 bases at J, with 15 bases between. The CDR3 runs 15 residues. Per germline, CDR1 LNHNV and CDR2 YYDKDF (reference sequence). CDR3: CATSAPGRRGNTIYF. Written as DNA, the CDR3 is TGTGCCACCAGCGCTCCGGGGCGTCGAGGAAACACCATATATTTT.

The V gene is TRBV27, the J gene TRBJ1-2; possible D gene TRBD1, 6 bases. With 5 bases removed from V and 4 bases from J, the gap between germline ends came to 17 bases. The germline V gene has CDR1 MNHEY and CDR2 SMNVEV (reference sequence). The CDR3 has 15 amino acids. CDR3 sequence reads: CASSLFAQGTYGYTF. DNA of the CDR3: TGTGCCAGCAGTCTGTTCGCACAGGGAACCTATGGCTACACCTTC.

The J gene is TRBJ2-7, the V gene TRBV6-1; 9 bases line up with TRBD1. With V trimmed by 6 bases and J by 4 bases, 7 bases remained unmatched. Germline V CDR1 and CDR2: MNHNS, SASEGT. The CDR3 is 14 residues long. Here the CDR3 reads CASSRDRGRYEQYF. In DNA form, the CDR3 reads TGTGCCAGCAGCCGTGACAGGGGGAGATACGAGCAGTACTTC.